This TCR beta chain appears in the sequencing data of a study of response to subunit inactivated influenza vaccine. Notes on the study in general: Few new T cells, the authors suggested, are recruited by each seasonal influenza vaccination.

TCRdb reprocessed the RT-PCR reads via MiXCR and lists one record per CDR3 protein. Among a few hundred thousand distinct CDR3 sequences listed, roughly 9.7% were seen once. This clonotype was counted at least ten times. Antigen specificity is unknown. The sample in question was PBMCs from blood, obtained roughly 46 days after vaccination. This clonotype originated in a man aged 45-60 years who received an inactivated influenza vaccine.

The CDR3 DNA reads TGCAGCGGACAGGGGGCCACAGATACGCAGTATTTT. Translating it yields CSGQGATDTQYF. The genes are TRBV29-1 and TRBJ2-3, with TRBD1 matching 10 bases. This CDR3 region has 12 residues. Germline-derived CDR1 and CDR2 are SQVTM and ANQGSEA. V was clipped by 7 bases and J by 2 bases; unmatched bases: 0.